This is a list of T cell receptor beta chains from one sample in a study of PD-1 blockade in classical Hodgkin lymphoma. Only in-frame clones appear in the TCRdb table, and some are missing; sequencing was by immunoSEQ multiplex PCR. The sample records around 32,000 clones, 88% being singletons. The sample taken for sequencing was CD4+ T cells from blood. These receptors came from a human donor with classical Hodgkin lymphoma. Each CDR3 is given with its conserved first and last residue. The D gene is left open where the match is weak. Where a row states a size, it is once, few, many or the class of an expanded clone; other rows omit it.

>TRBJ2-3|TRBV5-1|.|14|.
CASSQLREGDTQYF
TGCGCCAGCAGCCAGTTGCGGGAAGGAGATACGCAGTATTTT
>TRBJ2-7|TRBV28|TRBD2|15|.
CASSLGLAGAYEQYF
TGTGCCAGCAGCCTGGGGCTAGCGGGAGCCTACGAGCAGTACTTC
>TRBJ2-2|TRBV9|TRBD2|19|.
CASSVGSSGGRMNTGELFF
TGTGCCAGCAGCGTAGGCTCGTCGGGCGGGAGAATGAACACCGGGGAGCTGTTTTTT
>TRBJ1-2|TRBV4-1|.|12|once
CASRGAVYGYTF
TGCGCCAGCAGGGGTGCAGTCTATGGCTACACCTTC
>TRBJ2-1|TRBV6-5|TRBD1|15|.
CASRGQESSYNEQFF
TGTGCCAGCAGAGGACAGGAGAGCTCCTACAATGAGCAGTTCTTC
>TRBJ2-1|TRBV5-5|.|15|.
CASGLRWDNYNEQFF
TGTGCCAGCGGATTAAGATGGGACAACTACAATGAGCAGTTCTTC
>TRBJ2-3|TRBV7-9|.|15|once
CASSLWYGSADTQYF
TGTGCCAGCAGCTTATGGTACGGGAGCGCAGATACGCAGTATTTT
>TRBJ2-1|TRBV5-1|TRBD2|17|once
CASSPGLAGGLYNEQFF
TGCGCCAGCAGCCCTGGACTAGCGGGAGGGCTATACAATGAGCAGTTCTTC
>TRBJ2-1|TRBV12-2|.|12|.
CASRLGGYEQFF
TGTGCAAGTCGCTTAGGAGGGTATGAGCAGTTCTTC
>TRBJ2-3|TRBV11-2|TRBD1|15|.
CASSLRQGGTDTQYF
TGTGCCAGCAGCTTGAGACAGGGGGGCACAGATACGCAGTATTTT
>TRBJ1-2|TRBV19|.|15|.
CASSRGEGRFGGYTF
TGTGCCAGTAGCAGGGGAGAGGGAAGGTTCGGGGGCTACACCTTC
>TRBJ1-5|TRBV6-6|.|11|.
CASSSNQPQHF
TGTGCCAGCAGTTCCAATCAGCCCCAGCATTTT
>TRBJ1-5|TRBV30|TRBD1|15|.
CAWSKGQGRNQPQHF
TGTGCCTGGAGTAAGGGACAGGGGCGCAATCAGCCCCAGCATTTT
>TRBJ2-7|TRBV5-6|.|14|.
CASSFLRQGYEQYF
TGTGCCAGCAGCTTCCTACGGCAGGGCTACGAGCAGTACTTC
>TRBJ1-2|TRBV28|TRBD1|13|.
CASRPGTGYGYTF
TGTGCCAGCAGGCCCGGGACAGGGTATGGCTACACCTTC
>TRBJ1-3|TRBV5-1|.|15|.
CASSNGLRSGNTIYF
TGCGCCAGCAGTAATGGCCTACGGTCTGGAAACACCATATATTTT
>TRBJ2-7|TRBV4-1|.|14|.
CASSHPGREPEQYF
TGCGCCAGCAGCCATCCCGGACGTGAACCCGAGCAGTACTTC
>TRBJ1-5|TRBV5-1|.|15|once
CASSLGGLSNQPQHF
TGCGCCAGCAGCTTGGGCGGGTTGAGCAATCAGCCCCAGCATTTT
>TRBJ1-3|TRBV4-2|TRBD1|17|.
CASSLNPGQGVGNTIYF
TGTGCCAGCAGCCTTAACCCTGGACAGGGCGTTGGAAACACCATATATTTT
>TRBJ2-1|TRBV7-3|TRBD2|15|.
CASRRGLAGYNEQFF
TGTGCCAGCAGAAGGGGACTAGCGGGGTACAATGAGCAGTTCTTC
>TRBJ1-4|TRBV27|TRBD1|15|.
CASSLGTGGYEKLFF
TGTGCCAGCAGTCTAGGGACAGGGGGCTATGAAAAACTGTTTTTT
>TRBJ1-5|TRBV27|TRBD1|15|.
CASHPGGTSNQPQHF
TGTGCCAGCCACCCAGGGGGAACAAGCAATCAGCCCCAGCATTTT
>TRBJ1-4|TRBV5-1|.|14|.
CASRWGRTNEKLFF
TGCGCCAGCAGGTGGGGGCGGACTAATGAAAAACTGTTTTTT